This T cell receptor (beta chain) is drawn from a study of vaccination effects on CD4 cells after COVID-19. The study, taken as a whole, reports: Clones induced by infection and by vaccine showed marked clonal contraction late after vaccination.

Prior to sequencing, the ViraFEST assay stimulated PBMC with viral peptide pools, which expanded the antigen-specific CD4+ T cells. At the end of nine to ten days of culture, CD4+ T cells were isolated. Negative nucleocapsid antibody tests before and after vaccination confirmed no previous SARS-CoV-2 infection. Only in-frame clones appear in the TCRdb table, and some are missing; sequencing was by immunoSEQ multiplex PCR. The data contain fewer than 25,000 clones, more than 70% of them singletons. The CDR3 consists of 15 residues. J was trimmed by 5 bases and V by 2 bases; bases with no gene match: 7. Germline V gene data show CDR1 as LGHDT and CDR2 as YNNKEL (reference sequence). Notes on this clone: The antigen is not known.

The V gene is TRBV3-1 (or the pseudogene TRBV3-2), the J gene TRBJ1-2, with 8 bases matching TRBD1. Sample: CD4+ T cells from PBMCs cultured with HCoV-NL63 spike peptides, taken before COVID-19 vaccination. This TCR was recovered from a human donor who received a COVID-19 vaccine. CDR3 in DNA: TGTGCCAGCAGCCAAAACGACAGGGGTGGATATGGCTACACCTTC. Translated, it gives CASSQNDRGGYGYTF.